This paragraph reports one T cell receptor beta chain. Its antigen is unknown. The data were obtained in a study of CXCR3-negative and CXCR3-positive naive CD8 T cells. Germline V lookup: CDR1 SGHTA, CDR2 FQGTGA. CDR3 size: 14 residues. The TRB cDNA libraries were prepared by 5' RACE with UMI labels. After re-calling the 5' RACE reads, TCRdb lists one entry per CDR3 protein, DNA absent. Its clone listing holds about 120,000 distinct CDR3 sequences. Study-level points and caveats: When CXCR3-positive naive cells were set against CXCR3-negative naive cells, the former had more hydrophobic TRB CDR3s.

This TCR was recovered from a human donor in good health. Some clones in this sample may be carry-over from other donors' samples. The sequenced material came from naive CXCR3+ CD8+ T cells from blood. The subset is: CD45RO-CCR7+CD27+CD95- naive CD8+ T cells expressing CXCR3 (TNR3+). The genes are TRBV7-3 and TRBJ2-7; the D gene TCRdb calls, TRBD2, cannot be checked with no DNA. The CDR3 loop is CASSLQASGYEQYF.